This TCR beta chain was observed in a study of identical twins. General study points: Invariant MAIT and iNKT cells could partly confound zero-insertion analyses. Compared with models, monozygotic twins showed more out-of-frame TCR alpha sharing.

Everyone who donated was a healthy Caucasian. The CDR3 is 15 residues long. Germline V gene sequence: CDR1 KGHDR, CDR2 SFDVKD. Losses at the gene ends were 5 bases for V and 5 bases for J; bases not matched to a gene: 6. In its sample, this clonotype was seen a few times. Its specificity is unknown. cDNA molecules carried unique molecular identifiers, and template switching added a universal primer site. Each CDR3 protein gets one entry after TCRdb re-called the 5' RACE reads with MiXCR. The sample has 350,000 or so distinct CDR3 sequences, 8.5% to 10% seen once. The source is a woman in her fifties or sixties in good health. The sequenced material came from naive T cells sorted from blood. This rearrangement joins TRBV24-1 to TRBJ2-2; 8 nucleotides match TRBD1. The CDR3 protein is CATSVRTGQTGELFF. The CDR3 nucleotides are TGTGCCACCAGTGTCCGGACAGGGCAGACCGGGGAGCTGTTTTTT.